These 9 T cell receptor beta chains were sequenced from one sample in a study of cytomegalovirus exposure and HLA in healthy donors. TCRdb keeps only in-frame clones here, not all; method: immunoSEQ multiplex PCR. Found here are approximately 120,000 clones, about 96% of them singletons; the top ten hold about 1.7%. Material for sequencing was PBMCs. Receptor source: a man younger than 35 in good health and CMV-seronegative.

The chain carries TRBV9 and TRBJ2-3, with a tentative D call TRBD1 (7 bases). CDR3 length equals 15 residues. The germline V and J ends were trimmed by 5 bases and 4 bases, with 17 bases remaining between them. In germline, CDR1 is SGDLS, CDR2 YYNGEE. The CDR3 DNA is TGTGCCAGCAGGGGGACAGCGGAGGGGCCAGATACGCAGTATTTT. The encoded protein is CASRGTAEGPDTQYF.

The rearrangement links TRBV28 to TRBJ1-3; 7 nucleotides agree with TRBD1. Trimming took 2 bases from V and 3 from J; bases not matched to a gene: 4. Per germline, CDR1 MDHEN and CDR2 SYDVKM. This CDR3 comprises 15 residues. The chain's CDR3 is CASSLEGASGNTIYF. The CDR3 nucleotides read TGTGCCAGCAGTTTAGAGGGGGCGAGTGGAAACACCATATATTTT.

V and J are TRBV19 and TRBJ2-2; no reliable D call. V dropped 4 bases and J dropped 0 bases, with 6 bases sitting between them. The CDR3 sequence is 14 residues long. From germline, CDR1 is LNHDA and CDR2 SQIVND (reference sequence). The CDR3 is CASSTPTNTGELFF. CDR3 in DNA: TGTGCCAGTAGTACTCCTACGAACACCGGGGAGCTGTTTTTT. Together with reference TRBV19 and TRBJ2-2, the CDR3 gives the full variable domain: DGGITQSPKYLFRKEGQNVTLSCEQNLNHDAMYWYRQDPGQGLRLIYYSQIVNDFQKGDIAEGYSVSREKKESFPLTVTSAQKNPTAFYLCASSTPTNTGELFFGEGSRLTVL.

V and J are TRBV28 and TRBJ1-1, with 9 bases matching TRBD1. CDR1 is MDHEN and CDR2 is SYDVKM in the germline V gene. This CDR3 has 15 residues. V was clipped by 5 bases and J by 6 bases; unmatched bases: 10. CDR3: CASSGNRGRLSEAFF. The DNA of the CDR3 is TGTGCCAGCAGTGGTAACAGGGGGCGGTTATCTGAAGCTTTCTTT.

The CDR3 region is CASSLDVSGTSYWDEQFF. CDR3 DNA: TGTGCCAGCAGCTTAGACGTCTCGGGGACTAGCTACTGGGATGAGCAGTTCTTC. The genes are TRBV7-2 and TRBJ2-1, with 9 bases identical to TRBD2. Germline values: CDR1 SGHTA, CDR2 FQGNSA. The CDR3 has 18 residues. The ends lost 1 base at V and 8 bases at J; junction bases unmatched: 15.

This chain connects TRBV19 to TRBJ2-1, with 9 bases that match TRBD1. Germline loops: CDR1 LNHDA, CDR2 SQIVND (reference sequence). Trimming took 7 bases from V and 3 from J; bases not matched to a gene: 7. The CDR3 extends over 15 amino acids. CDR3 sequence (DNA): TGTGCCAGTAAACCGGGACAGGGCAACTACAATGAGCAGTTCTTC. Amino acid sequence: CASKPGQGNYNEQFF.

This sequence joins TRBV4-3 and TRBJ2-2, with D possibly being TRBD2 (6 bases). The V gene lost 4 bases and the J gene lost 1 base, with 13 bases spanning the gap. The CDR3 contains 16 residues. Germline V CDR1 and CDR2: LGHNA, YSLEER. The CDR3 here is CASSRRGSGNTGELFF. Here the CDR3 DNA reads TGCGCCAGCAGCCGGAGGGGTAGCGGGAACACCGGGGAGCTGTTTTTT.

This chain uses TRBV7-2 with TRBJ2-2; the D gene is possibly TRBD2 (5 bases). Trimming stripped 3 bases from V and 2 bases from J, with 16 bases between. Germline CDR1 is SGHTA and CDR2 is FQGNSA. The CDR3 covers 17 residues. The CDR3 reads CASSFPLGGRNTGELFF. CDR3 sequence (DNA): TGTGCCAGCAGCTTTCCCCTGGGCGGGCGAAACACCGGGGAGCTGTTTTTT. Full variable domain (missing parts from reference TRBV7-2 and TRBJ2-2): GAGVSQSPSNKVTEKGKDVELRCDPISGHTALYWYRQSLGQGLEFLIYFQGNSAPDKSGLPSDRFSAERTGGSVSTLTIQRTQQEDSAVYLCASSFPLGGRNTGELFFGEGSRLTVL.

Here the CDR3 reads CASSTGPGPNQPQHF. CDR3 sequence (DNA): TGTGCCAGCAGTACAGGGCCCGGACCTAATCAGCCCCAGCATTTT. The chain has TRBV2 and TRBJ1-5; D is possibly TRBD1 (6 bases). The CDR3 covers 15 residues. Trimming pared 5 bases from V and 4 bases from J, leaving 15 bases between. Germline V gene data show CDR1 as SNHLY and CDR2 as FYNNEI.